This T cell receptor (beta chain) was obtained from a study of T cell responses to AZD1222 COVID-19 vaccine. This clone was recorded at least ten times. Its antigen is unknown. Study-wide results and caveats: Reportedly, close to half of spike-specific TCRs are directed against unmutated variant regions.

Profiled with immunoSEQ multiplex PCR; TCRdb holds only in-frame clones, not every one. The table includes roughly 190,000 clones, 80% to 95% detected once. V lost 5 bases to trimming and J lost 1 base; unmatched junction nucleotides: 6. The CDR3 is 15 residues long. The V gene's germline CDR1 is SGHNT and CDR2 YENEEA. The chain couples TRBV11-3 to TRBJ2-5; TRBD1 matches at 8 bases. This sample comprised peripheral blood, obtained 28 days after the second AZD1222 dose. This receptor was obtained from an adult who received the AZD1222 COVID-19 vaccine. In DNA form, the CDR3 reads TGTGCCAGCAGCCTGACAGGGGCTCTCCAAGAGACCCAGTACTTC. Translating it yields CASSLTGALQETQYF. Together with reference TRBV11-3 and TRBJ2-5, the CDR3 gives the full variable domain: EAGVVQSPRYKIIEKKQPVAFWCNPISGHNTLYWYLQNLGQGPELLIRYENEEAVDDSQLPKDRFSAERLKGVDSTLKIQPAELGDSAVYLCASSLTGALQETQYFGPGTRLLVL.